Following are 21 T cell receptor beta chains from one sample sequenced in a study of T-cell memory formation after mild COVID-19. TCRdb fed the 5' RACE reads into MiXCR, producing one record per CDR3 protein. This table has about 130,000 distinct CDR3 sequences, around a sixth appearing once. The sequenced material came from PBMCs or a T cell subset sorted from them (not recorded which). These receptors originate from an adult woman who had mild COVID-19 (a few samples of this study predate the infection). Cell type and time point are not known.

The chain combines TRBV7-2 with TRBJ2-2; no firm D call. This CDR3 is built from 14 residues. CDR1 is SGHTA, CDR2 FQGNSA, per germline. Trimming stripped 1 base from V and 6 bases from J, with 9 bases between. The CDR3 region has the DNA TGTGCCAGCAGCTTAGTGGGTGGGGCCGGGGAGCTGTTTTTT. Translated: CASSLVGGAGELFF.

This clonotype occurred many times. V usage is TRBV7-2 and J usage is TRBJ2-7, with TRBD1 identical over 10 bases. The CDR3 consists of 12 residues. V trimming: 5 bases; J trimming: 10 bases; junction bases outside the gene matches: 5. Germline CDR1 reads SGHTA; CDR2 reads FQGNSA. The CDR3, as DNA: TGTGCCAGCAGCCGGGACAGGGGTATTCAGTACTTC. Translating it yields CASSRDRGIQYF.

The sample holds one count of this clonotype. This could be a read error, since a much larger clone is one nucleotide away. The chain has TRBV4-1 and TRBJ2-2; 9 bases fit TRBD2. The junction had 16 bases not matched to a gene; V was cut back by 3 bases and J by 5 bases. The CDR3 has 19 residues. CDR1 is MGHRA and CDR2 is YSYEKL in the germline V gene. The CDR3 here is CASSQTRLAVGPGTGELFF. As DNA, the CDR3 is TGCGCCAGCAGCCAGACCCGACTAGCGGTGGGGCCGGGGACCGGGGAGCTGTTTTTT.

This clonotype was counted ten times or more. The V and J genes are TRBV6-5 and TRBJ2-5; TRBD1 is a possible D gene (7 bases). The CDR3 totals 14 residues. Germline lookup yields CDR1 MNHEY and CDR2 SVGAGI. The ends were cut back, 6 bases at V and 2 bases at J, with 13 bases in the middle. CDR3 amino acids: CASRRDSAQETQYF. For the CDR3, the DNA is TGTGCCAGCAGGCGGGACAGCGCGCAAGAGACCCAGTACTTC.

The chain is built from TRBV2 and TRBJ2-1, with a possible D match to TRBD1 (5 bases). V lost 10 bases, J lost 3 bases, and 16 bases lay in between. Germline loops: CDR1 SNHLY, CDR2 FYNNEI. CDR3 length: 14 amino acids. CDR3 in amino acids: CATRAPGLYNEQFF. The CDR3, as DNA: TGTGCCACCAGGGCCCCGGGCCTCTACAATGAGCAGTTCTTC.

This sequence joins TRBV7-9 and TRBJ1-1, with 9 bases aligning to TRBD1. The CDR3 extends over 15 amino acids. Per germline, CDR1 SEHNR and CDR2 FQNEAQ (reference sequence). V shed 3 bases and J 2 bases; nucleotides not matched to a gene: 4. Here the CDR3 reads CASSFGDRVNTEAFF. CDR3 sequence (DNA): TGTGCCAGCAGCTTCGGGGACAGGGTAAACACTGAAGCTTTCTTT.

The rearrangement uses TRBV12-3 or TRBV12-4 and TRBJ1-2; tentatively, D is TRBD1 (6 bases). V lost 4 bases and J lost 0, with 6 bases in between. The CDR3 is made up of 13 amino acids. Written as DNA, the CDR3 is TGTGCCAGCAGTTGGACAGCTAACTATGGCTACACCTTC. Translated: CASSWTANYGYTF.

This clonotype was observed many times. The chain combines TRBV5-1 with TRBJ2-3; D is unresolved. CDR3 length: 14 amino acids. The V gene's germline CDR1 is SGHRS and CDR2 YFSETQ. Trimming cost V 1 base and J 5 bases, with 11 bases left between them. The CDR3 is CASSLRPSGDTQYF. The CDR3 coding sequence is TGCGCCAGCAGCTTGAGGCCTTCGGGAGATACGCAGTATTTT.

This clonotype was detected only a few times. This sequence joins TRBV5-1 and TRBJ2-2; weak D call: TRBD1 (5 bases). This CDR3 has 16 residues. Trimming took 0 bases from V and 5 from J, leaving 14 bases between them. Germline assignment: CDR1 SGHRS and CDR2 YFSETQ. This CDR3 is CASSLDRQGDTGELFF. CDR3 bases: TGCGCCAGCAGCTTGGATCGGCAGGGTGATACCGGGGAGCTGTTTTTT.

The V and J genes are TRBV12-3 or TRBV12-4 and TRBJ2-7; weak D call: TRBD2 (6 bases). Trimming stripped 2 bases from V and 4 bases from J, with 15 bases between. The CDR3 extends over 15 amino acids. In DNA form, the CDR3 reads TGTGCCAGCAGTTTACTGCAGGGCGGAGGGTACGAGCAGTACTTC. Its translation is CASSLLQGGGYEQYF.

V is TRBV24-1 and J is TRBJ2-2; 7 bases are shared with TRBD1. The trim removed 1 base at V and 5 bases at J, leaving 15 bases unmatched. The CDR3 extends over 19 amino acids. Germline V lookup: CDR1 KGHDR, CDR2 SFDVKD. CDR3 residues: CATSDFRWGTAGGTGELFF. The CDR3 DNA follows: TGTGCCACCAGTGATTTTAGGTGGGGGACAGCCGGCGGGACCGGGGAGCTGTTTTTT.

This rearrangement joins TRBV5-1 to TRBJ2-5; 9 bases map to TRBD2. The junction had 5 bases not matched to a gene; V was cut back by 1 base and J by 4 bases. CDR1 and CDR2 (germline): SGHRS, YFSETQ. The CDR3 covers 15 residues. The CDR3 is CASSLMREGGETQYF. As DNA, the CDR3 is TGCGCCAGCAGCTTGATGCGGGAGGGCGGAGAGACCCAGTACTTC.

The CDR3 sequence is CASSRIGDTGYTF. The CDR3 nucleotides are TGCGCCAGCAGCCGCATTGGGGATACTGGCTACACCTTC. The gene calls are TRBV4-1 and TRBJ1-2, with no clear D. Germline values: CDR1 MGHRA, CDR2 YSYEKL. Trimming left V 4 bases short and J 7 bases short, with 13 bases between. The CDR3 is 13 residues long.

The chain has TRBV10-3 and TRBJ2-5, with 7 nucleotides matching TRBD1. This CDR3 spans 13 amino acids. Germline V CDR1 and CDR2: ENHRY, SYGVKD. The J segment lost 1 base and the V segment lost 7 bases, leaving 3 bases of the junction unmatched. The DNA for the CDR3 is TGTGCCATCACAAGGGGGCCCCAAGAGACCCAGTACTTC. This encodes CAITRGPQETQYF.

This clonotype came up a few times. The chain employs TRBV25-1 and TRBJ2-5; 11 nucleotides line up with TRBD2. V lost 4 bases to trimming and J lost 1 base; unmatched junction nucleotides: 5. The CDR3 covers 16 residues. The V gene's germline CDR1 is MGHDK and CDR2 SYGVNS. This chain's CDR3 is CASSVGLAAFQETQYF. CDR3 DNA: TGTGCCAGCAGTGTGGGACTAGCGGCCTTCCAAGAGACCCAGTACTTC.

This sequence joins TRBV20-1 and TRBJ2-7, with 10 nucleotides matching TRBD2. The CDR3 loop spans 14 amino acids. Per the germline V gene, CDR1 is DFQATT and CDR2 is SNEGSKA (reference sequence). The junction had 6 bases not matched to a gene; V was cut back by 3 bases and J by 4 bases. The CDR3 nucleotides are TGCAGTGCTAGGCCTAGCGGGGGAGTTTACGAGCAGTACTTC. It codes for CSARPSGGVYEQYF.

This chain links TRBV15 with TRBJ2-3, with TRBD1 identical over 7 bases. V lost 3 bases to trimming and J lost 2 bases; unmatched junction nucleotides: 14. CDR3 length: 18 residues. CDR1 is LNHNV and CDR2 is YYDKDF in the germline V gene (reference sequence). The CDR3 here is CATSSFTTGPPFTDTQYF. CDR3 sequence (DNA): TGTGCCACCAGCAGCTTTACGACAGGGCCCCCTTTCACAGATACGCAGTATTTT.

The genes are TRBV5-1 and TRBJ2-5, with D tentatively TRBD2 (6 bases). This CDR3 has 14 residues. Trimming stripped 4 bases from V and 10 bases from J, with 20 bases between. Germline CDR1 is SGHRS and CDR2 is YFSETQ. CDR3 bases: TGCGCCAGCAGCCTAGGGCTGCGAGGGGAGGACCAGTACTTC. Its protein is CASSLGLRGEDQYF. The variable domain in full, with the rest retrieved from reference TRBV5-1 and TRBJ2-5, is KAGVTQTPRYLIKTRGQQVTLSCSPISGHRSVSWYQQTPGQGLQFLFEYFSETQRNKGNFPGRFSGRQFSNSRSEMNVSTLELGDSALYLCASSLGLRGEDQYFGPGTRLLVL.

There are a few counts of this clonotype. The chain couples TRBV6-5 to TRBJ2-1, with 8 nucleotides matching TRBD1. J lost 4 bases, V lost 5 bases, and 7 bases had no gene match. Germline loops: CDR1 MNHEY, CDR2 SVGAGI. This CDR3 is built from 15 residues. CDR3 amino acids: CASSRDRPEYNEQFF. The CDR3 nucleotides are TGTGCCAGCAGTAGGGACAGGCCGGAGTACAATGAGCAGTTCTTC.

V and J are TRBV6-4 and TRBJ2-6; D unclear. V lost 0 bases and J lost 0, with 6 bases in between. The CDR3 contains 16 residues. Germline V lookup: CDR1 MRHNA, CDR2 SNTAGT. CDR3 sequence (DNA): TGTGCCAGCAGTGACTCGTCGAACTCTGGGGCCAACGTCCTGACTTTC. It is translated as CASSDSSNSGANVLTF.

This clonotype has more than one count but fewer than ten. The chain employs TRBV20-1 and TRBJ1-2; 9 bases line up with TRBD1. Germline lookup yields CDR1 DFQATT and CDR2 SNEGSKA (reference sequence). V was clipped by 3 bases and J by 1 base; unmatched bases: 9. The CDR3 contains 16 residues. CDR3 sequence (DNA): TGCAGTGCTAGGAACAGGGGGCAAATGGGTAACTATGGCTACACCTTC. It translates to CSARNRGQMGNYGYTF.